These 23 T cell receptor beta chains were all obtained from the same sample, sequenced in a study of T cell responses to AZD1222 COVID-19 vaccine. Sequencing was performed with immunoSEQ multiplex PCR; in TCRdb, only in-frame clones are kept and a portion is missing. The sample includes some 150,000 clones, approximately 90% of them seen just once. This material consisted of peripheral blood, taken on day 0 of MenACWY control vaccination. Source of these receptors: an adult in good health.

A remark on this clone: The same CDR3 is also encoded by other DNA sequences in this sample. This sequence joins TRBV3-1 (or the pseudogene TRBV3-2) and TRBJ1-3; 7 positions match TRBD1. V was clipped by 4 bases and J by 2 bases; unmatched bases: 5. The CDR3 totals 15 residues. Germline CDR1 is LGHDT and CDR2 is YNNKEL (reference sequence). The CDR3 reads CASSLQGPAGNTIYF. In DNA form, the CDR3 reads TGTGCCAGCAGCCTACAGGGGCCGGCTGGAAACACCATATATTTT.

The chain carries TRBV4-1 and TRBJ2-2; D tentatively reads TRBD1 or TRBD2 (6 bases each). The CDR3 runs 16 residues. Trimming cost V 1 base and J 3 bases, with 12 bases left between them. Germline CDR1 MGHRA, CDR2 YSYEKL. The CDR3: CASSQVGGGYTGELFF. The DNA of the CDR3 is TGCGCCAGCAGCCAAGTCGGAGGGGGGTACACCGGGGAGCTGTTTTTT.

The rearrangement joins TRBV5-4 to TRBJ2-7; weak D call: TRBD1 (5 bases). CDR1 and CDR2 from the germline V gene are SGHNT and YYREEE (reference sequence). V lost 2 bases and J 0 bases, leaving 9 bases between the germline ends. The CDR3 totals 14 residues. The CDR3 DNA reads TGTGCCAGCAGCTTTGCAGGGCCCTCCTACGAGCAGTACTTC. The encoded protein is CASSFAGPSYEQYF.

The CDR3 spells CAWSPTGGYTF. The CDR3 DNA is TGTGCCTGGAGTCCGACTGGGGGCTACACCTTC. The chain couples TRBV30 to TRBJ1-2, with unresolved D. V gave up 2 bases and J gave up 8 bases, with 9 bases separating them. The germline V gene has CDR1 GTSNPN and CDR2 SVGIG (reference sequence). This CDR3 comprises 11 residues.

The rearrangement links TRBV19 to TRBJ2-2; tentatively, D is TRBD1 (5 bases). V lost 6 bases to trimming and J lost 6 bases, with 17 bases between them. The CDR3 length is 15 residues. In germline, CDR1 is LNHDA, CDR2 SQIVND (reference sequence). The CDR3 loop is CASRPKQGSAGELFF. CDR3 nucleotides: TGTGCCAGTAGGCCAAAGCAGGGTTCGGCCGGGGAGCTGTTTTTT.

The rearrangement links TRBV7-3 to TRBJ2-3; 8 bases align to TRBD2. This CDR3 is 14 amino acids long. Germline CDR1 SGHTA, CDR2 FQGTGA. The V segment lost 5 bases and the J segment 1 base; nucleotides outside the gene matches: 2. The CDR3: CASSVSGGTDTQYF. CDR3 nucleotide sequence: TGTGCCAGCAGCGTTAGCGGGGGCACAGATACGCAGTATTTT.

This chain connects TRBV28 to TRBJ2-1; 9 positions agree with TRBD1. The trim removed 6 bases at V and 4 bases at J, leaving 7 bases unmatched. Germline loops: CDR1 MDHEN, CDR2 SYDVKM. The CDR3 runs 15 residues. The CDR3 DNA reads TGTGCCAGCAGCGGGACAGGGCAGGGGTACAATGAGCAGTTCTTC. It is translated as CASSGTGQGYNEQFF. Supplemented by reference TRBV28 and TRBJ2-1, the full variable domain reads DVKVTQSSRYLVKRTGEKVFLECVQDMDHENMFWYRQDPGLGLRLIYFSYDVKMKEKGDIPEGYSVSREKKERFSLILESASTNQTSMYLCASSGTGQGYNEQFFGPGTRLTVL.

The rearrangement joins TRBV14 to TRBJ2-2, with D maybe TRBD2 (6 bases). V gave up 0 bases and J gave up 6 bases, with 8 bases separating them. CDR3 size: 14 residues. From germline, CDR1 is SGHDN and CDR2 FVKESK. CDR3 region: CASSQDWGAGELFF. As DNA, the CDR3 is TGTGCCAGCAGCCAAGATTGGGGGGCCGGGGAGCTGTTTTTT. Supplemented by reference TRBV14 and TRBJ2-2, the full variable domain reads EAGVTQFPSHSVIEKGQTVTLRCDPISGHDNLYWYRRVMGKEIKFLLHFVKESKQDESGMPNNRFLAERTGGTYSTLKVQPAELEDSGVYFCASSQDWGAGELFFGEGSRLTVL.

V is TRBV19 and J is TRBJ1-1; D perhaps matches TRBD1 (6 bases). CDR1 is LNHDA, CDR2 SQIVND, per germline (reference sequence). Trimming stripped 8 bases from V and 3 bases from J, with 16 bases between. This CDR3 is 14 amino acids long. CDR3 in amino acids: CASFSGGADTEAFF. CDR3 bases: TGTGCCAGTTTCTCCGGGGGGGCAGACACTGAAGCTTTCTTT.

The count of this clone is one. This sequence joins TRBV7-2 and TRBJ1-3, with D unclear. CDR1 and CDR2 (germline): SGHTA, FQGNSA. Trimming cost V 1 base and J 2 bases, with 15 bases left between them. The CDR3 runs 17 residues. The DNA for the CDR3 is TGTGCCAGCAGCTTAGTTCCAGGAGGCCATCCTGGAAACACCATATATTTT. This codes for CASSLVPGGHPGNTIYF. Looking up the rest from reference TRBV7-2 and TRBJ1-3 gives the full variable domain: GAGVSQSPSNKVTEKGKDVELRCDPISGHTALYWYRQSLGQGLEFLIYFQGNSAPDKSGLPSDRFSAERTGGSVSTLTIQRTQQEDSAVYLCASSLVPGGHPGNTIYFGEGSWLTVV.

This chain links TRBV4-1 with TRBJ1-5; D is perhaps TRBD1 (6 bases). The V gene's germline CDR1 is MGHRA and CDR2 YSYEKL. The CDR3 has 15 amino acids. V shed 5 bases and J shed 0 bases, with 11 bases lying between them. The CDR3 region has the DNA TGCGCCAGCAGCTCCCAGGGGTATAGCAATCAGCCCCAGCATTTT. Translating gives CASSSQGYSNQPQHF.

This clone has just one count. This chain links TRBV3-1 (or the pseudogene TRBV3-2) with TRBJ1-3; tentatively, D is TRBD1 (5 bases). The germline V gene has CDR1 LGHDT and CDR2 YNNKEL (reference sequence). V shed 2 bases and J shed 4 bases, with 12 bases lying between them. This CDR3 contains 15 residues. The CDR3 loop reads CASSQYSGYGNTIYF. The DNA for the CDR3 is TGTGCCAGCAGCCAATATTCAGGGTACGGAAACACCATATATTTT.

J is TRBJ2-5 and V is TRBV5-4, with TRBD2 matching 7 bases. CDR3 length: 13 amino acids. Germline loops: CDR1 SGHNT, CDR2 YYREEE (reference sequence). Germline trimming cut 3 bases from V and 5 bases from J; bases unmatched to any gene: 4. CDR3 bases: TGTGCCAGCAGCTCGGGGGGAATGGAGACCCAGTACTTC. Protein sequence: CASSSGGMETQYF.

The chain couples TRBV24-1 to TRBJ2-2; D is unclear. This CDR3 has 14 residues. Per germline, CDR1 KGHDR and CDR2 SFDVKD. V was shortened by 0 bases and J by 6 bases, with 7 bases between the two germline ends. The CDR3: CATSDLDFPGELFF. DNA for the CDR3: TGTGCCACCAGTGATTTGGACTTCCCCGGGGAGCTGTTTTTT.

The genes are TRBV6-5 and TRBJ1-3; D unclear. The CDR3 consists of 16 residues. V lost 4 bases and J lost 2, with 15 bases in between. Germline V lookup: CDR1 MNHEY, CDR2 SVGAGI. The CDR3 DNA is TGTGCCAGCAGTTTAACAGCAACTAAAGCTGGAAACACCATATATTTT. This codes for CASSLTATKAGNTIYF.

In this sample, this clone turned up once. V is TRBV10-3 and J is TRBJ2-1, with a weak D call TRBD1 (5 bases). Trimming took off 6 bases at V and 6 bases at J, with 9 bases between the two ends. Germline CDR1 is ENHRY and CDR2 is SYGVKD. The CDR3 extends over 12 amino acids. CDR3 sequence (DNA): TGTGCCATCAGAGGGGCTGGCAATGAGCAGTTCTTC. This encodes CAIRGAGNEQFF.

This clone appeared a single time. V is TRBV11-3 and J is TRBJ1-4; no firm D call. V lost 1 base and J lost 5, with 11 bases in between. The germline V gene has CDR1 SGHNT and CDR2 YENEEA. This CDR3 region has 15 residues. The CDR3 DNA sequence: TGTGCCAGCAGCTTAGGGCAGCAAAAGAATGAAAAACTGTTTTTT. Encoded protein: CASSLGQQKNEKLFF.

The genes are TRBV7-8 and TRBJ2-7, with D hard to call. CDR3 size: 14 residues. Trimming removed 1 base from V and 4 bases from J, with 11 bases in between. Per the germline V gene, CDR1 is SGHVS and CDR2 is FQNEAQ. The CDR3 region is CASSLEGSSYEQYF. CDR3 coding DNA: TGTGCCAGCAGCTTAGAAGGCAGCTCTTACGAGCAGTACTTC.

This clone was seen once. The chain couples TRBV5-1 to TRBJ1-6; the D gene is possibly TRBD1 (6 bases). Germline CDR1 reads SGHRS; CDR2 reads YFSETQ. V gave up 2 bases and J gave up 15 bases, with 15 bases separating them. The CDR3 contains 13 residues. CDR3 nucleotides: TGCGCCAGCAGCTTATCGCAGGGGAACAACCTCCACTTT. Its protein is CASSLSQGNNLHF.

The chain recombines TRBV7-8 with TRBJ1-5; possibly TRBD1 for D (6 bases). This CDR3 is built from 17 residues. V lost 4 bases to trimming and J lost 1 base, with 17 bases between them. Germline V CDR1 and CDR2: SGHVS, FQNEAQ. CDR3 in DNA: TGTGCCAGCAGCTCAAGTAACAGGGTTAGGAGCAATCAGCCCCAGCATTTT. Translation: CASSSSNRVRSNQPQHF.

The CDR3 here is CASSAYSNQPQHF. In DNA form, the CDR3 reads TGTGCCAGTTCGGCTTATAGCAATCAGCCCCAGCATTTT. The chain joins TRBV19 to TRBJ1-5; D gene ambiguous. The CDR3 contains 13 residues. V gave up 8 bases and J gave up 0 bases, with 8 bases separating them. CDR1 LNHDA and CDR2 SQIVND come from the germline V gene (reference sequence).

The CDR3 is CASSLPYGTGANVLTF. For the CDR3, the DNA is TGTGCCAGCAGTTTACCCTACGGGACTGGGGCCAACGTCCTGACTTTC. The chain is built from TRBV28 and TRBJ2-6, with D maybe TRBD2 (5 bases). Germline-derived CDR1 and CDR2 are MDHEN and SYDVKM. The ends were cut back, 2 bases at V and 2 bases at J, with 10 bases in the middle. CDR3 length equals 16 residues.

This chain uses TRBV28 with TRBJ2-1; 8 positions match TRBD2. Germline loops: CDR1 MDHEN, CDR2 SYDVKM. The CDR3 extends over 15 amino acids. V lost 2 bases, J lost 4 bases, and 4 bases stayed unmatched. The CDR3 protein is CASSLISGTYNEQFF. In DNA form, the CDR3 reads TGTGCCAGCAGTTTAATTAGCGGGACGTACAATGAGCAGTTCTTC. The full variable domain, its missing parts supplied by reference TRBV28 and TRBJ2-1, is DVKVTQSSRYLVKRTGEKVFLECVQDMDHENMFWYRQDPGLGLRLIYFSYDVKMKEKGDIPEGYSVSREKKERFSLILESASTNQTSMYLCASSLISGTYNEQFFGPGTRLTVL.